These 27 T cell receptor beta chains were all obtained from the same sample, sequenced in a study of shared clonotypes between healthy human individuals. Some clones are missing from TCRdb's copy, which holds only in-frame ones; the method was immunoSEQ multiplex PCR. Here the sample spans fewer than 2.5 million clones, over 85% being singletons. Input material: naive CD4+ T cells from PBMCs. Subset defined: CD45RA+ positively selected. Receptors were obtained from a man younger than 35 in good health. Some clones in this sample may be carry-over from other donors' samples.

The V call is TRBV5-1, the J call TRBJ2-3; 13 positions agree with TRBD2. V was clipped by 2 bases and J by 4 bases; unmatched bases: 4. Germline loops: CDR1 SGHRS, CDR2 YFSETQ. CDR3 length: 16 amino acids. The CDR3 coding sequence is TGCGCCAGCAGCTTCAGACTAGCGGGAGGCGCAGATACGCAGTATTTT. Its translation is CASSFRLAGGADTQYF.

The V and J genes are TRBV6-6 and TRBJ2-7; 7 nucleotides line up with TRBD2. Trimming removed 8 bases from V and 5 bases from J; junction bases left unmatched: 6. CDR1 and CDR2 (germline): MNHNY, SVGAGI (reference sequence). CDR3 size: 12 residues. The CDR3 sequence is CASGREAHEQYF. In DNA, the CDR3 is TGTGCCAGCGGACGGGAGGCCCACGAGCAGTACTTC.

The chain couples TRBV25-1 to TRBJ2-1; D is tentatively TRBD1 or TRBD2 (6 bases each). Trimming removed 5 bases at V and 2 bases at J, with 16 bases between. In germline, CDR1 is MGHDK, CDR2 SYGVNS. The CDR3 contains 16 residues. CDR3: CASSYGGRATYNEQFF. The CDR3 DNA reads TGTGCCAGCAGTTATGGGGGGCGGGCCACCTACAATGAGCAGTTCTTC.

Concerning this clone: Other DNA sequences in this sample translate to the same CDR3. This chain uses TRBV28 with TRBJ2-7; D gene ambiguous. Trimming took off 6 bases at V and 6 bases at J, with 12 bases between the two ends. In germline, CDR1 is MDHEN, CDR2 SYDVKM. This CDR3 is 12 amino acids long. CDR3 in amino acids: CASSLSVGEQYF. The CDR3 DNA is TGTGCCAGCAGCCTCAGTGTGGGCGAGCAGTACTTC.

The chain employs TRBV7-9 and TRBJ2-3, with TRBD2 matching over 11 bases. The CDR3 has 17 residues. Unmatched junction bases numbered 6, after V lost 0 bases and J lost 4 bases. The germline CDR1 and CDR2 sequences are SEHNR and FQNEAQ (reference sequence). CDR3 in amino acids: CASSLASTSGSADTQYF. DNA of the CDR3: TGTGCCAGCAGCTTAGCGTCCACTAGCGGGAGCGCAGATACGCAGTATTTT.

V and J are TRBV6-1 and TRBJ2-3; 7 positions agree with TRBD2. Germline CDR1 and CDR2: MNHNS and SASEGT. V was pared by 10 bases and J by 3 bases, with 10 bases of the junction left unmatched. There are 14 residues in the CDR3. This chain's CDR3 is CANALAGITDTQYF. CDR3 DNA sequence: TGTGCCAACGCCTTAGCGGGCATTACAGATACGCAGTATTTT.

The V gene is TRBV9, the J gene TRBJ2-1, with D possibly matching TRBD2 (6 bases). V was clipped by 3 bases and J by 2 bases, with 9 bases between them. There are 14 residues in the CDR3. CDR1 and CDR2 from the germline V gene are SGDLS and YYNGEE. Written as DNA, the CDR3 is TGTGCCAGCAGCGGTCGGGGGACCTACAATGAGCAGTTCTTC. It is translated as CASSGRGTYNEQFF.

The V call is TRBV5-1, the J call TRBJ1-1; D remains unclear. Per germline, CDR1 SGHRS and CDR2 YFSETQ. V lost 4 bases to trimming and J lost 3 bases, with 13 bases between them. CDR3 length: 14 amino acids. CDR3 sequence: CASSPDPHDTEAFF. CDR3 in DNA: TGCGCCAGCAGCCCCGATCCCCATGACACTGAAGCTTTCTTT.

The chain joins TRBV15 to TRBJ1-2; TRBD1 matches 8 bases. J was trimmed by 8 bases and V by 0 bases; bases with no gene match: 5. CDR1 is LNHNV and CDR2 is YYDKDF in the germline V gene (reference sequence). The CDR3 is 14 residues long. In DNA, the CDR3 is TGTGCCACCAGCAGAGAAGCGACAGGGGCCGGCTACACCTTC. Protein sequence: CATSREATGAGYTF.

The chain has TRBV9 and TRBJ2-2; D gene unclear. This CDR3 has 14 residues. Germline loops: CDR1 SGDLS, CDR2 YYNGEE. V was clipped by 4 bases and J by 6 bases, with 13 bases between them. This CDR3 is CASSPPNDAGELFF. CDR3 bases: TGTGCCAGCAGCCCCCCGAATGATGCCGGGGAGCTGTTTTTT.

This rearrangement joins TRBV7-2 to TRBJ1-2, with 7 bases aligning to TRBD1. Losses at the gene ends were 5 bases for V and 9 bases for J; bases not matched to a gene: 15. This CDR3 contains 15 residues. The germline CDR1 and CDR2 sequences are SGHTA and FQGNSA. In nucleotides, the CDR3 is TGTGCCAGCAGCGTACAGGGGCAGTCTTCGATGAGCTACACCTTC. Translated: CASSVQGQSSMSYTF.

This chain connects TRBV11-3 to TRBJ2-1; D is perhaps TRBD1 or TRBD2 (6 bases each). CDR3 size: 14 residues. CDR1 SGHNT and CDR2 YENEEA come from the germline V gene. The V end was cut by 3 bases, the J end by 10 bases, with 16 bases between. CDR3 amino acids: CASSFRGTREEQFF. CDR3 nucleotides: TGTGCCAGCAGCTTCAGGGGAACCCGGGAGGAGCAGTTCTTC.

V and J are TRBV9 and TRBJ2-7; no firm D call. Trimming cost V 1 base and J 3 bases, with 11 bases left between them. The CDR3 runs 14 residues. Germline CDR1 reads SGDLS; CDR2 reads YYNGEE. The DNA of the CDR3 is TGTGCCAGCAGCGTATTCGGCAGCCACTACGAGCAGTACTTC. It encodes CASSVFGSHYEQYF. The full variable domain, its missing parts supplied by reference TRBV9 and TRBJ2-7, is DSGVTQTPKHLITATGQRVTLRCSPRSGDLSVYWYQQSLDQGLQFLIQYYNGEERAKGNILERFSAQQFPDLHSELNLSSLELGDSALYFCASSVFGSHYEQYFGPGTRLTVT.

This chain uses TRBV5-1 with TRBJ2-7; D is possibly TRBD1 or TRBD2 (6 bases each). This CDR3 has 15 amino acids. Germline V gene lookup returns CDR1 SGHRS and CDR2 YFSETQ. Trimming stripped 4 bases from V and 4 bases from J, with 18 bases between. CDR3 sequence (DNA): TGCGCCAGCAGCCTGGAGGGGGGATCGGCTTACGAGCAGTACTTC. It translates to CASSLEGGSAYEQYF.

The chain combines TRBV4-2 with TRBJ2-1, with 9 nucleotides matching TRBD2. The CDR3 has 15 residues. The V and J ends lost 4 bases and 0 bases, in that order; junction bases with no gene match: 1. CDR1 LGHNA and CDR2 YNFKEQ come from the germline V gene. The CDR3 sequence is CASSPREGSYNEQFF. Here the CDR3 DNA reads TGTGCCAGCAGCCCGCGGGAGGGCTCCTACAATGAGCAGTTCTTC.

The chain is built from TRBV20-1 and TRBJ2-7; D is possibly TRBD1 or TRBD2 (5 bases each). With 4 bases removed from V and 9 bases from J, the gap between germline ends came to 10 bases. The germline gives CDR1 DFQATT, CDR2 SNEGSKA (reference sequence). The CDR3 length is 10 residues. CDR3 protein: CSATLGVQYF. The CDR3 nucleotides are TGCAGTGCTACCTTGGGGGTGCAGTACTTC.

The J gene is TRBJ2-5, the V gene TRBV23-1; D gene uncertain. TRBV23-1 counts as an open reading frame of uncertain function. This CDR3 has 12 amino acids. V was pared by 8 bases and J by 1 base, with 8 bases between. CDR3 protein: CASPRAQETQYF. The CDR3 DNA follows: TGCGCCAGCCCCCGGGCCCAAGAGACCCAGTACTTC.

The chain recombines TRBV25-1 with TRBJ1-2; no reliable D call. CDR1 MGHDK and CDR2 SYGVNS come from the germline V gene. This CDR3 is 11 amino acids long. The V gene lost 4 bases and the J gene lost 6 bases, with 6 bases spanning the gap. The CDR3 bases are TGTGCCAGCAGTGGATATAATGGCTACACCTTC. Translated: CASSGYNGYTF.

The rearrangement joins TRBV7-9 to TRBJ2-2, with D perhaps TRBD2 (6 bases). There are 14 residues in the CDR3. The V and J ends lost 8 bases and 9 bases respectively, with 19 bases between them. Looked up from germline, CDR1 is SEHNR and CDR2 is FQNEAQ (reference sequence). The CDR3 loop reads CASSGTLTNWELFF. CDR3 DNA sequence: TGTGCCAGCTCCGGGACTCTCACAAACTGGGAGCTGTTTTTT. The full variable domain, rest sourced from reference TRBV7-9 and TRBJ2-2, is DTGVSQNPRHKITKRGQNVTFRCDPISEHNRLYWYRQTLGQGPEFLTYFQNEAQLEKSRLLSDRFSAERPKGSFSTLEIQRTEQGDSAMYLCASSGTLTNWELFFGEGSRLTVL.

V and J are TRBV18 and TRBJ1-2; TRBD1 matches at 10 bases. The V gene end was trimmed by 0 bases and the J gene end by 7 bases; junction bases not matched to a gene: 8. The CDR3 is made up of 16 amino acids. Germline V gene sequence: CDR1 KGHSH, CDR2 LQKENI. CDR3: CASSPPGQGMSGGYTF. The CDR3 region has the DNA TGTGCCAGCTCACCACCGGGACAGGGGATGTCGGGTGGCTACACCTTC.

This clone occurred once. The chain has TRBV6-1 and TRBJ1-4; possible D gene TRBD1, 5 bases. The germline V gene encodes CDR1 MNHNS and CDR2 SASEGT. The CDR3 loop spans 14 amino acids. Trimming left V 7 bases short and J 7 bases short, with 16 bases between. CDR3 sequence reads: CASTPGGAGEKLFF. DNA of the CDR3: TGTGCCAGCACCCCGGGAGGGGCGGGTGAAAAACTGTTTTTT.

The chain joins TRBV18 to TRBJ1-1; D not certain. The CDR3 is 15 amino acids. Germline assignment: CDR1 KGHSH and CDR2 LQKENI. Trimming left V 6 bases short and J 3 bases short, with 17 bases between. The CDR3 region is CASSLGRSEYTEAFF. CDR3 in DNA: TGTGCCAGCTCCCTAGGGAGGTCCGAGTACACTGAAGCTTTCTTT.

This chain joins TRBV9 and TRBJ1-2, with TRBD1 matching over 7 bases. The CDR3 spans 16 residues. Germline-derived CDR1 and CDR2 are SGDLS and YYNGEE. The V gene end was trimmed by 5 bases and the J gene end by 2 bases; junction bases not matched to a gene: 12. The CDR3 region is CASSLLSGGTNYGYTF. The CDR3 DNA follows: TGTGCCAGCAGTCTACTGTCAGGGGGTACCAACTATGGCTACACCTTC.

The rearrangement links TRBV5-1 to TRBJ2-7; 7 bases are a match to TRBD2. V trimming: 1 base; J trimming: 2 bases; junction bases outside the gene matches: 15. The V gene's germline CDR1 is SGHRS and CDR2 YFSETQ. The CDR3 loop spans 18 amino acids. For the CDR3, the DNA is TGCGCCAGCAGCTTGCTCTCAAGCGGGGCACCCCAAACCTACGAGCAGTACTTC. As protein: CASSLLSSGAPQTYEQYF.

The gene calls are TRBV28 and TRBJ2-7; D may be TRBD2 (5 bases). Germline-derived CDR1 and CDR2 are MDHEN and SYDVKM. V lost 8 bases and J lost 5, with 19 bases in between. The CDR3 is 14 residues long. This CDR3 reads CASPPRGRFDEQYF. The CDR3 DNA is TGTGCCAGCCCCCCCCGGGGAAGGTTCGACGAGCAGTACTTC.

This clone appeared once. CDR3: CASSLAQGRSDTQYF. CDR3 DNA: TGTGCCAGCAGTTTAGCCCAGGGGCGGTCAGATACGCAGTATTTT. The genes are TRBV28 and TRBJ2-3, with TRBD1 as a possible D gene (6 bases). Deletions cut 2 bases from V and 4 bases from J, with 13 bases between. Looked up from germline, CDR1 is MDHEN and CDR2 is SYDVKM. This CDR3 contains 15 residues.

The CDR3 loop is CASRTGGGEAFF. The CDR3 region has the DNA TGTGCCAGTAGGACAGGGGGCGGTGAAGCTTTCTTT. The chain has TRBV6-1 and TRBJ1-1; 11 bases map to TRBD1. Germline CDR1 is MNHNS and CDR2 is SASEGT. CDR3 length equals 12 residues. With V trimmed by 9 bases and J by 7 bases, 4 bases remained unmatched.